This is a list of T cell receptor beta chains from one sample in a study of patients and donors after allogeneic stem cell transplantation. TCRdb re-called the RT-PCR reads through MiXCR, storing one row per CDR3 protein. The data show about 960,000 distinct CDR3 sequences, about a sixth seen once. Source material: blood, either unsorted or a sorted T cell fraction (not recorded which). Every receptor here comes from a human donor who was either an allogeneic HSCT recipient or a stem cell or donor lymphocyte infusion donor (not recorded which). It is not recorded whose cells these are; they may come from a transplant donor. CDR3s include the opening cysteine and the closing phenylalanine or tryptophan. The D gene is left open where the match is weak. Clone size, where shown, is once, few, many, or a class for clones that have expanded.

clone_size | j_call | d_call | v_call | cdr3_aa | cdr3_nt
. | TRBJ1-2 | . | TRBV11-2 | CASSFRPTTLNYGYTF | TGTGCCAGCAGCTTTAGGCCGACGACACTTAACTATGGCTACACCTTC
. | TRBJ2-1 | TRBD1 | TRBV12-3/TRBV12-4 | CASSFGTGFYNEQFF | TGTGCCAGCAGTTTCGGGACAGGTTTTTACAATGAGCAGTTCTTC
. | TRBJ2-3 | . | TRBV7-2 | CASSLGGAVPATDTQYF | TGTGCCAGCAGCTTAGGCGGGGCGGTTCCCGCCACAGATACGCAGTATTTT
few | TRBJ2-3 | TRBD1 | TRBV15 | CATSREWRTGSSTDTQYF | TGTGCCACCAGCAGAGAGTGGAGGACAGGGTCTAGCACAGATACGCAGTATTTT
. | TRBJ2-7 | . | TRBV7-2 | CASSLVWFEQYF | TGTGCCAGCAGCTTAGTGTGGTTCGAGCAGTACTTC
. | TRBJ2-1 | TRBD2 | TRBV5-1 | CASSLVASGSSYNEQFF | TGCGCCAGCAGCTTGGTCGCTAGCGGGAGCTCCTACAATGAGCAGTTCTTC
. | TRBJ1-2 | TRBD1 | TRBV29-1 | CSSLQGNNYGYTF | TGCAGCAGCCTACAGGGGAATAACTATGGCTACACCTTC
. | TRBJ2-1 | . | TRBV28 | CASRYMRGDNEQFF | TGTGCCAGCAGGTATATGAGGGGAGACAATGAGCAGTTCTTC
many | TRBJ2-1 | . | TRBV20-1 | CSASEGRINEQFF | TGCAGTGCTAGTGAGGGACGGATCAATGAGCAGTTCTTC
few | TRBJ2-7 | TRBD1 | TRBV20-1 | CSAISDRGYEQYF | TGCAGTGCAATATCGGACAGGGGCTACGAGCAGTACTTC
few | TRBJ1-2 | . | TRBV20-1 | CSARRADNYGYTF | TGCAGTGCTAGGCGGGCAGACAACTATGGCTACACCTTC
once | TRBJ2-7 | TRBD2 | TRBV7-2 | CASSIERGYEQYF | TGTGCCAGCAGCATTGAGCGGGGCTACGAGCAGTACTTC
few | TRBJ2-7 | . | TRBV4-1 | CASSRGAEQYF | TGCGCCAGCAGCCGAGGCGCCGAGCAGTACTTC
. | TRBJ2-1 | TRBD1 | TRBV3-1 | CASSQITGQLNNEQFF | TGTGCCAGCAGCCAGATTACGGGACAGCTCAACAATGAGCAGTTCTTC
few | TRBJ1-2 | . | TRBV12-3/TRBV12-4 | CASSPDLGLNGPNYGYTF | TGTGCCAGCAGCCCTGACCTTGGGCTCAACGGCCCCAACTATGGCTACACCTTC
. | TRBJ2-7 | TRBD2 | TRBV20-1 | CSASNSGGSEQYF | TGCAGTGCCTCAAATAGCGGGGGCAGCGAGCAGTACTTC
. | TRBJ2-1 | TRBD2 | TRBV15 | CATRREYEQFF | TGTGCCACCCGGCGGGAGTATGAGCAGTTCTTC
few | TRBJ2-7 | TRBD2 | TRBV18 | CASSPPGLAEAYEQYF | TGTGCCAGCTCACCACCGGGACTAGCGGAAGCCTACGAGCAGTACTTC
. | TRBJ2-1 | TRBD2 | TRBV15 | CATSRPGTSGPWGNEQFF | TGTGCCACCAGCAGACCCGGGACTAGCGGGCCCTGGGGAAATGAGCAGTTCTTC
many | TRBJ2-7 | . | TRBV12-3/TRBV12-4 | CASSLKRISYEQYF | TGTGCCAGCAGTTTAAAGAGGATTTCCTACGAGCAGTACTTC
few | TRBJ1-5 | . | TRBV7-2 | CASSLRGAVQPQHF | TGTGCCAGCAGCTTACGGGGGGCAGTTCAGCCCCAGCATTTT
. | TRBJ2-3 | TRBD1 | TRBV7-9 | CASKDRDRVTDTQYF | TGTGCCAGCAAAGACCGGGACAGGGTCACAGATACGCAGTATTTT
few | TRBJ2-1 | . | TRBV18 | CASSPQTVQSYNEQFF | TGTGCCAGCTCACCCCAGACGGTTCAAAGCTACAATGAGCAGTTCTTC
few | TRBJ1-5 | TRBD1 | TRBV9 | CASSAGTGLNQPQHF | TGTGCCAGCAGCGCCGGGACAGGACTCAATCAGCCCCAGCATTTT
many | TRBJ2-2 | . | TRBV12-3/TRBV12-4 | CATPGLNTGELFF | TGTGCCACCCCGGGACTGAACACCGGGGAGCTGTTTTTT
. | TRBJ2-7 | TRBD2 | TRBV4-1 | CASSHREGYSYEQYF | TGCGCCAGCAGCCACCGGGAGGGGTACTCCTACGAGCAGTACTTC
few | TRBJ2-3 | . | TRBV9 | CASSVVGQLGTQYF | TGTGCCAGCAGCGTAGTGGGACAACTCGGTACGCAGTATTTT
few | TRBJ2-7 | TRBD2 | TRBV29-1 | CSVEVAGGNEQYF | TGCAGCGTTGAAGTCGCGGGAGGCAACGAGCAGTACTTC
few | TRBJ2-3 | . | TRBV2 | CASSWDKSTDTQYF | TGTGCCAGCAGCTGGGACAAGTCCACAGATACGCAGTATTTT
few | TRBJ2-7 | . | TRBV7-6 | CASSNTRQEGLDEQYF | TGTGCCAGCAGCAATACTCGACAGGAAGGGTTGGACGAGCAGTACTTC
. | TRBJ2-3 | TRBD2 | TRBV24-1 | CATSLAGGPPNTDTQYF | TGTGCCACCAGCTTAGCGGGAGGGCCCCCAAACACAGATACGCAGTATTTT
many | TRBJ1-1 | . | TRBV5-5 | CASSVGDTEAFF | TGTGCCAGCAGCGTCGGGGACACTGAAGCTTTCTTT
. | TRBJ2-5 | TRBD2 | TRBV20-1 | CSAIKTSGLQETQYF | TGCAGTGCGATCAAGACTAGCGGACTACAAGAGACCCAGTACTTC
. | TRBJ2-7 | TRBD2 | TRBV6-2/TRBV6-3 | CASSFSSGVLSYEQYF | TGTGCCAGCAGTTTCTCCAGCGGGGTACTCTCCTACGAGCAGTACTTC
. | TRBJ2-7 | . | TRBV30 | CAWKATQVYEQYF | TGTGCCTGGAAGGCGACACAGGTCTACGAGCAGTACTTC
. | TRBJ2-4 | TRBD2 | TRBV7-2 | CASALTSGGAKNIQYF | TGTGCCAGCGCCCTGACTAGCGGGGGAGCCAAAAACATTCAGTACTTC
many | TRBJ2-5 | TRBD1 | TRBV12-3/TRBV12-4 | CASSQDRVEETQYF | TGTGCCAGCAGCCAGGACAGGGTTGAAGAGACCCAGTACTTC
. | TRBJ2-2 | TRBD2 | TRBV29-1 | CSVSSWAGGSNTGELFF | TGCAGCGTTTCCTCCTGGGCGGGAGGCTCGAACACCGGGGAGCTGTTTTTT
. | TRBJ1-1 | . | TRBV6-1 | CASSVFFTDFGVGNTEAFF | TGTGCCAGCAGTGTTTTCTTTACGGACTTTGGGGTAGGGAACACTGAAGCTTTCTTT
. | TRBJ2-7 | . | TRBV9 | CASSVDGGRTYEQYF | TGTGCCAGCAGCGTCGACGGGGGCCGAACCTACGAGCAGTACTTC
many | TRBJ2-1 | TRBD1 | TRBV29-1 | CSVTRTGSASYNEQFF | TGCAGCGTTACCAGGACAGGGAGCGCCTCCTACAATGAGCAGTTCTTC
. | TRBJ2-7 | . | TRBV20-1 | CSAGDNPRYEQYF | TGCAGTGCTGGTGACAATCCTCGCTACGAGCAGTACTTC
few | TRBJ2-7 | TRBD1 | TRBV5-6 | CASSLSGTGIEQYF | TGTGCCAGCAGCTTGTCTGGGACAGGAATAGAGCAGTACTTC
. | TRBJ2-5 | TRBD1 | TRBV5-1 | CASRTTGGGETQYF | TGCGCCAGCAGGACAACAGGGGGCGGGGAGACCCAGTACTTC
. | TRBJ2-7 | TRBD2 | TRBV4-1 | CASSQDPITSDEQYF | TGCGCCAGCAGCCAAGATCCCATTACTAGCGACGAGCAGTACTTC
. | TRBJ2-5 | TRBD1 | TRBV29-1 | CSVGKRNRGGETQYF | TGCAGCGTTGGTAAAAGAAACAGGGGCGGAGAGACCCAGTACTTC
few | TRBJ2-4 | . | TRBV6-2/TRBV6-3 | CASMGVIQYF | TGTGCCAGCATGGGTGTCATTCAGTACTTC
many | TRBJ2-5 | . | TRBV12-3/TRBV12-4 | CASRGREETQYF | TGTGCCAGCAGGGGGCGAGAAGAGACCCAGTACTTC
many | TRBJ1-1 | . | TRBV6-2/TRBV6-3 | CASKRNTEAFF | TGTGCCAGCAAGAGGAACACTGAAGCTTTCTTT
few | TRBJ2-7 | TRBD1 | TRBV5-6 | CASSLRQGAVYEQYF | TGTGCCAGCAGCTTGAGGCAGGGGGCAGTTTACGAGCAGTACTTC
few | TRBJ1-1 | . | TRBV29-1 | CSVEEGGEAFF | TGCAGCGTTGAAGAGGGGGGCGAAGCTTTCTTT
few | TRBJ1-1 | . | TRBV5-8 | CASSLVAGGAFF | TGTGCCAGCAGCTTGGTTGCCGGTGGAGCTTTCTTT
. | TRBJ1-1 | . | TRBV20-1 | CSARDFRRAVPRNTEAFF | TGCAGTGCTAGAGATTTCCGGCGGGCAGTCCCCAGGAACACTGAAGCTTTCTTT
. | TRBJ2-1 | TRBD2 | TRBV24-1 | CATSVAGVYNEQFF | TGTGCCACCAGTGTAGCGGGAGTCTACAATGAGCAGTTCTTC
. | TRBJ1-1 | . | TRBV6-5 | CASRQTSTEAFF | TGTGCCAGCAGACAGACAAGCACTGAAGCTTTCTTT
. | TRBJ2-7 | . | TRBV20-1 | CSAADRSVYEQYF | TGCAGTGCTGCGGACAGAAGTGTCTACGAGCAGTACTTC
. | TRBJ2-1 | . | TRBV3-1 | CASSQVEAGLDQFF | TGTGCCAGCAGCCAAGTCGAGGCGGGGCTGGACCAGTTCTTC
. | TRBJ2-3 | TRBD2 | TRBV12-3/TRBV12-4 | CASRYTGAGGRTDTQYF | TGTGCCAGCAGATACACTGGGGCGGGGGGCCGCACAGATACGCAGTATTTT
many | TRBJ1-3 | . | TRBV12-3/TRBV12-4 | CASSLGASGNTIYF | TGTGCCAGCAGTTTGGGCGCCTCTGGAAACACCATATATTTT
. | TRBJ1-5 | . | TRBV20-1 | CSASLRVKGQPQHF | TGCAGTGCTAGTCTCAGGGTTAAGGGTCAGCCCCAGCATTTT